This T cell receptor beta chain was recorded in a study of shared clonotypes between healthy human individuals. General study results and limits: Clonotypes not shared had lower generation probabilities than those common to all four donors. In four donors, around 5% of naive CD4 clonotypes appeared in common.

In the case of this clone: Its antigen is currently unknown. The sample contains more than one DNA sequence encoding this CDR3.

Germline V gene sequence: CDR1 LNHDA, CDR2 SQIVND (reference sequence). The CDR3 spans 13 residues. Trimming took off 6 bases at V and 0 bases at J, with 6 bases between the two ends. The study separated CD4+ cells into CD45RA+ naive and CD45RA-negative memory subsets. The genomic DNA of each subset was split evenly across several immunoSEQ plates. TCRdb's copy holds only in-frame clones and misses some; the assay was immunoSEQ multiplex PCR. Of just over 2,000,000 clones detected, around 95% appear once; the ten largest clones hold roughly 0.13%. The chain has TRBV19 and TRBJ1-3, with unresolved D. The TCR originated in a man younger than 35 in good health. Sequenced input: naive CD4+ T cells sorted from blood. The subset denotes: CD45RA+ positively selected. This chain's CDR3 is CASRQSSGNTIYF. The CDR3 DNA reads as TGTGCCAGTAGACAGAGCTCTGGAAACACCATATATTTT. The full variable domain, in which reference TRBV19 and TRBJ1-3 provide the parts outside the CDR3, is DGGITQSPKYLFRKEGQNVTLSCEQNLNHDAMYWYRQDPGQGLRLIYYSQIVNDFQKGDIAEGYSVSREKKESFPLTVTSAQKNPTAFYLCASRQSSGNTIYFGEGSWLTVV.